These 2 T cell receptor beta chains originate from one sample sequenced in a study of T cells in Graves' hyperthyroidism and ophthalmopathy. Amplification of TCR beta CDR3 regions used RNA as the template. The HTBI primer set was used in a first-round RT-PCR of the TCR CDR3. From the multiplex PCR reads, TCRdb called clonotypes with MiXCR, one entry per CDR3 protein. The sample contains a few hundred thousand distinct CDR3 sequences, approximately 13% of which appear only once. Material for sequencing was blood. These receptors were taken from a middle-aged woman with Graves' ophthalmopathy.

This clonotype was detected only a few times. The chain links TRBV6-1 to TRBJ2-4; D is uncertain. V lost 1 base and J lost 7, with 8 bases in between. Germline CDR1 reads MNHNS; CDR2 reads SASEGT. The CDR3 is made up of 13 amino acids. The CDR3 DNA sequence: TGTGCCAGCAGTGAAGGCATCGGGAACATTCAGTACTTC. Its protein product is CASSEGIGNIQYF.

The chain is built from TRBV4-1 and TRBJ1-2, with TRBD1 matching over 10 bases. The germline CDR1 and CDR2 sequences are MGHRA and YSYEKL. V gave up 4 bases and J gave up 2 bases; unmatched junction bases: 7. CDR3 length equals 16 residues. In DNA form, the CDR3 reads TGCGCCAGCAGCCGAGGCGCGGGACAGGGGAACTATGGCTACACCTTC. Encoded protein: CASSRGAGQGNYGYTF.